One and the same sample provided the 2 T cell receptor beta chains below, sequenced in a study of neoadjuvant nivolumab and ipilimumab in lung cancer. Sequencing used immunoSEQ multiplex PCR; TCRdb keeps in-frame clones, though not all of them. The profile shows 5,500 to 9,000 clones, around 80% of them singletons. The specimen was tumor tissue, collected after neoadjuvant nivolumab, alone or with ipilimumab, at or shortly before surgery. Receptors originate from an adult with non-small cell lung cancer.

This chain connects TRBV5-4 to TRBJ1-2; 7 nucleotides line up with TRBD1. The V and J ends lost 0 bases and 4 bases, in that order; junction bases with no gene match: 6. The germline V gene has CDR1 SGHNT and CDR2 YYREEE (reference sequence). The CDR3 sequence is 15 residues long. DNA of the CDR3: TGTGCCAGCAGCTTGGATTCGACAGGGAGCTATGGCTACACCTTC. Amino acids: CASSLDSTGSYGYTF.

The chain links TRBV20-1 to TRBJ2-7; D is undetermined. The germline V and J ends were trimmed by 1 base and 4 bases, with 5 bases remaining between them. The CDR3 runs to 11 residues. CDR1 and CDR2 from the germline V gene are DFQATT and SNEGSKA (reference sequence). The CDR3 protein is CSARVGYEQYF. CDR3 in DNA: TGCAGTGCTAGAGTGGGGTACGAGCAGTACTTC.